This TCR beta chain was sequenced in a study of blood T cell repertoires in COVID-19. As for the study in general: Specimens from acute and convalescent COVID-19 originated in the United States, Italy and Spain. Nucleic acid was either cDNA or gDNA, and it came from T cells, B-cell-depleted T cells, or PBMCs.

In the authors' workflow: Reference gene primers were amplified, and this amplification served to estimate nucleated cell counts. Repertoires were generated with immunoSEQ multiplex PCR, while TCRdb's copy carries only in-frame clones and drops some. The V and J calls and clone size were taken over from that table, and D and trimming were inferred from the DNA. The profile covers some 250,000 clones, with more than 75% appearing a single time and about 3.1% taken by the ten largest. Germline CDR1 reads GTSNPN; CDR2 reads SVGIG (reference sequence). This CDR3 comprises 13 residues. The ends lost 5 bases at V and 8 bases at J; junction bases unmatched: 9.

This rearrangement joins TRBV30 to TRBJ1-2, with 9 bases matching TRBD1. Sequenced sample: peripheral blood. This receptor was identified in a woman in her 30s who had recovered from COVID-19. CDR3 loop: CAWREQGAWGYTF. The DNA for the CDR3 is TGTGCCTGGCGAGAACAGGGGGCGTGGGGCTACACCTTC.